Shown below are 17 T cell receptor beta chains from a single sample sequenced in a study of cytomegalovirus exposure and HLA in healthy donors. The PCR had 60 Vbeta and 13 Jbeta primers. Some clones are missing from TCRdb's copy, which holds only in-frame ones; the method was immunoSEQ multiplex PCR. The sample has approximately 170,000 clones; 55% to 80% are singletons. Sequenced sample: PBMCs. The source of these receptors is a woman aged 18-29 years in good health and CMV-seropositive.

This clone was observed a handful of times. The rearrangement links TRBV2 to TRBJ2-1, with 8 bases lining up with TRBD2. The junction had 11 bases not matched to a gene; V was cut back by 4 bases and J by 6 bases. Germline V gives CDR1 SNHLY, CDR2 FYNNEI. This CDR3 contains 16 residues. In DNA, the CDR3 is TGTGCCAGCAGTGGAAGGGTCGGGAGGGCGGGCAATGAGCAGTTCTTC. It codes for CASSGRVGRAGNEQFF.

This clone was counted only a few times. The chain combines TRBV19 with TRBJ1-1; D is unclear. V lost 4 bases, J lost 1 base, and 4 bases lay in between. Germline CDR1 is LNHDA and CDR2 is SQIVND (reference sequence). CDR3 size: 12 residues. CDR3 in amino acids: CASSTGNTEAFF. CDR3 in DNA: TGTGCCAGTAGTACAGGGAACACTGAAGCTTTCTTT.

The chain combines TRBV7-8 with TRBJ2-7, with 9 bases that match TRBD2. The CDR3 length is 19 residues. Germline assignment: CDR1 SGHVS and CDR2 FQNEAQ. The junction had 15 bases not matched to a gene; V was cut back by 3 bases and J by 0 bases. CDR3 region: CASSLEGLAPNPGSYEQYF. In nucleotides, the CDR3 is TGTGCCAGCAGCTTGGAGGGACTAGCTCCCAATCCCGGCTCCTACGAGCAGTACTTC. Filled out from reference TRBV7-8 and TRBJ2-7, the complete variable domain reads GAGVSQSPRYKVAKRGQDVALRCDPISGHVSLFWYQQALGQGPEFLTYFQNEAQLDKSGLPSDRFFAERPEGSVSTLKIQRTQQEDSAVYLCASSLEGLAPNPGSYEQYFGPGTRLTVT.

DNA of the CDR3: TGTGCCAGCAGCCAAGATTTTTCGACAGTCTCCTACGAGCAGTACTTC. As protein: CASSQDFSTVSYEQYF. The rearrangement joins TRBV4-2 to TRBJ2-7; a weak D match, TRBD1 (5 bases). The V and J ends lost 0 bases and 0 bases respectively, with 12 bases between them. The germline V gene has CDR1 LGHNA and CDR2 YNFKEQ. The CDR3 contains 16 residues.

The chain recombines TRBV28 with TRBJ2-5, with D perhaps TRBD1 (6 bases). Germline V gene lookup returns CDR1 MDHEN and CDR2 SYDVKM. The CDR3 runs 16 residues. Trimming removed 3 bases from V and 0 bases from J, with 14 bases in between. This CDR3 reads CASSFRDTQYQETQYF. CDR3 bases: TGTGCCAGCAGTTTCCGGGACACCCAGTACCAAGAGACCCAGTACTTC.

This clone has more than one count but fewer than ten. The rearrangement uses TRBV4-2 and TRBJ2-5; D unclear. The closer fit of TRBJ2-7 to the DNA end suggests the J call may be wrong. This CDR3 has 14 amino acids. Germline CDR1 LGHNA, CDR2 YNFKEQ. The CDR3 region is CASSQGGSSYEQYF. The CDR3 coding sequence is TGTGCCAGCAGCCAAGGCGGAAGCTCCTACGAGCAGTACTTC.

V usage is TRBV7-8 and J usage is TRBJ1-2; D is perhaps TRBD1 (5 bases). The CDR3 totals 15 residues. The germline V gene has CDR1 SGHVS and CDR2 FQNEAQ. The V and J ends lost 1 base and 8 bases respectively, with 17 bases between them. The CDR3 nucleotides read TGTGCCAGCAGCTTAGATTCTGCGGGGGGTCAAGGCTACACCTTC. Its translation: CASSLDSAGGQGYTF.

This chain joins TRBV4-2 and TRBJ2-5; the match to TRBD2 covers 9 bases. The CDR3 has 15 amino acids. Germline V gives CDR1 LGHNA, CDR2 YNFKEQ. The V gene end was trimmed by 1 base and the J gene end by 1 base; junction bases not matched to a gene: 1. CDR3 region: CASSQGGGAQETQYF. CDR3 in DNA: TGTGCCAGCAGCCAAGGCGGGGGGGCCCAAGAGACCCAGTACTTC.

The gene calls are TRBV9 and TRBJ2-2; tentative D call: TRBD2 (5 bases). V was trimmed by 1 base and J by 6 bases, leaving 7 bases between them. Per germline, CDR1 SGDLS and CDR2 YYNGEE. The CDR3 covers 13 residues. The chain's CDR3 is CASSVHGAGELFF. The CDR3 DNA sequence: TGTGCCAGCAGCGTACACGGGGCCGGGGAGCTGTTTTTT.

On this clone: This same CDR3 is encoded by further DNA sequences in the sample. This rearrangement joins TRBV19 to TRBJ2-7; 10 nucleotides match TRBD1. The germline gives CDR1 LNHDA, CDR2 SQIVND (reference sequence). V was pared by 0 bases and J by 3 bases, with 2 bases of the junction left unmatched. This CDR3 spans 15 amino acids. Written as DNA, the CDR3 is TGTGCCAGTAGTATAGATTGGGACAGGGGCTACGAGCAGTACTTC. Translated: CASSIDWDRGYEQYF.

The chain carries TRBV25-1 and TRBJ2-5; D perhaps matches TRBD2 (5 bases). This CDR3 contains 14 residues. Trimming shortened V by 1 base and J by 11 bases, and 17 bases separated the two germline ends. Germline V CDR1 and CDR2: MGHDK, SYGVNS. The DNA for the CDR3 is TGTGCCAGCAGTGAATTGGGGAGTGACGCGGAGCAGTACTTC. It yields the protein CASSELGSDAEQYF.

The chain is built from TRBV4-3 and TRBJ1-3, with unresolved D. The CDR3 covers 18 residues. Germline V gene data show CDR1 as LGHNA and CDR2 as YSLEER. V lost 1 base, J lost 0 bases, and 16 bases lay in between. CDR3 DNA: TGCGCCAGCAGCCAAGCCCCGCGATCCTTGAGCTCTGGAAACACCATATATTTT. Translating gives CASSQAPRSLSSGNTIYF.

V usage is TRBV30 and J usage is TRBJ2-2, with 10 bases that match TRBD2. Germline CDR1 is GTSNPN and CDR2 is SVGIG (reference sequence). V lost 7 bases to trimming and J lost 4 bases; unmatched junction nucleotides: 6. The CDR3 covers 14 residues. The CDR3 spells CALSSGSRTGELFF. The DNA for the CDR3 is TGTGCCTTGTCTAGCGGGAGCCGCACCGGGGAGCTGTTTTTT.

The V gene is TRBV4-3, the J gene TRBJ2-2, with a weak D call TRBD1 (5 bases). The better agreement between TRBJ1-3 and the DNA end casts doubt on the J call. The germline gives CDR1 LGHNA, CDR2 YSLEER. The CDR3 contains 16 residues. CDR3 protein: CASSQDAGRGGNTIYF. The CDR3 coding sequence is TGCGCCAGCAGCCAAGATGCGGGGAGGGGTGGGAACACCATATATTTT.

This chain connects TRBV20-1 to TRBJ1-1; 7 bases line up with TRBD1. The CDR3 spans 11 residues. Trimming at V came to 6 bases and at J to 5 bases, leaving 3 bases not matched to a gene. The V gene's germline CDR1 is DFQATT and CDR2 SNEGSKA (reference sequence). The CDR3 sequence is CSAGGRTEAFF. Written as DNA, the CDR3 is TGCAGTGCAGGGGGCAGGACTGAAGCTTTCTTT.

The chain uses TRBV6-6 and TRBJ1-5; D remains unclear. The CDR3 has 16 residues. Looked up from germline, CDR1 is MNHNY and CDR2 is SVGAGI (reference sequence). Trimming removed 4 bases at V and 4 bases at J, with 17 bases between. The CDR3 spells CASSSDKRGTNQPQHF. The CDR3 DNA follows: TGTGCCAGCAGTTCAGACAAGCGGGGTACAAATCAGCCCCAGCATTTT.

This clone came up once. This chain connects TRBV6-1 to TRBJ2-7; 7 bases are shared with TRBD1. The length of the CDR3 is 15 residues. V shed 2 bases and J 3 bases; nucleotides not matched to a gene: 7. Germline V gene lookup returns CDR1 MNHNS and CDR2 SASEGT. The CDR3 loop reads CASSEFGAGGYEQYF. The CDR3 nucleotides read TGTGCCAGCAGTGAATTTGGGGCAGGGGGCTACGAGCAGTACTTC.